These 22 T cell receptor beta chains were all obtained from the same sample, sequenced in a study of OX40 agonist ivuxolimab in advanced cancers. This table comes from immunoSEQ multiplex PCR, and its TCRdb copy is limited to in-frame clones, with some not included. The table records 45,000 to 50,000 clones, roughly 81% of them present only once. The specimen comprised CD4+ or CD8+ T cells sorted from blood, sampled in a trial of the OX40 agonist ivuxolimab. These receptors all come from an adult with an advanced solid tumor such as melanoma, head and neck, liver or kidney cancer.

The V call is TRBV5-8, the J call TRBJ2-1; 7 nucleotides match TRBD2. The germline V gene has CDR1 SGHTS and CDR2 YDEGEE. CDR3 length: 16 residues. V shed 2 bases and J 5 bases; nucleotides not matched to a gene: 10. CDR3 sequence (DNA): TGTGCCAGCAGCTTAGAAATCGGGAGGATCAACAATGAGCAGTTCTTC. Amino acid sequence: CASSLEIGRINNEQFF.

CDR3 sequence: CASSLSRGRAEQFF. The CDR3 bases are TGCGCCAGCAGCTTGTCTCGCGGGAGGGCTGAGCAGTTCTTC. This sequence joins TRBV5-1 and TRBJ2-1; TRBD2 matches 9 bases. The ends lost 1 base at V and 9 bases at J; junction bases unmatched: 5. This CDR3 has 14 amino acids. Germline V gene sequence: CDR1 SGHRS, CDR2 YFSETQ.

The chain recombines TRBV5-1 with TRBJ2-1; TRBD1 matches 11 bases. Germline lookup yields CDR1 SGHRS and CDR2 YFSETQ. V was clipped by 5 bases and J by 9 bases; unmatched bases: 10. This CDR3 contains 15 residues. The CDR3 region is CASSPGTGGPGEQFF. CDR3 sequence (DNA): TGCGCCAGCAGTCCCGGGACAGGGGGGCCGGGTGAGCAGTTCTTC.

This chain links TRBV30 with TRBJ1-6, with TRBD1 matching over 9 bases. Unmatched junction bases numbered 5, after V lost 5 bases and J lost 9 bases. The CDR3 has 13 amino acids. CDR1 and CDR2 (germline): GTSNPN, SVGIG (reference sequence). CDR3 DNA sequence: TGTGCCTGGGGGACAGGGATTATTTCACCCCTCCACTTT. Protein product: CAWGTGIISPLHF.

The CDR3 spells CASSQVTGETNEKLFF. The DNA of the CDR3 is TGTGCCAGCAGCCAAGTAACAGGAGAAACTAATGAAAAACTGTTTTTT. The chain carries TRBV5-4 and TRBJ1-4, with D tentatively TRBD1 (5 bases). The CDR3 contains 16 residues. V was trimmed by 4 bases and J by 1 base, leaving 14 bases between them. From germline, CDR1 is SGHNT and CDR2 YYREEE (reference sequence). The whole variable domain, remainder taken from reference TRBV5-4 and TRBJ1-4, is ETGVTQSPTHLIKTRGQQVTLRCSSQSGHNTVSWYQQALGQGPQFIFQYYREEENGRGNFPPRFSGLQFPNYSSELNVNALELDDSALYLCASSQVTGETNEKLFFGSGTQLSVL.

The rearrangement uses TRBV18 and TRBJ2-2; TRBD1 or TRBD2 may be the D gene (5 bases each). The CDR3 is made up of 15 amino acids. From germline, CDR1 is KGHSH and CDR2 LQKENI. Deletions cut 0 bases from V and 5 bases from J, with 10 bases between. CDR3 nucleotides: TGTGCCAGCTCACCACCGGGGGAATTAACCGGGGAGCTGTTTTTT. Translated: CASSPPGELTGELFF.

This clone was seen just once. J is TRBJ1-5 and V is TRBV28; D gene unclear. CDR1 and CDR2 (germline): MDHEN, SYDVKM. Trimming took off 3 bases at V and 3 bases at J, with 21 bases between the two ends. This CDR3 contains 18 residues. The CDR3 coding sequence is TGTGCCAGCAGTTTGTCTAGAGGTTTGGGGAGTCTCAATCAGCCCCAGCATTTT. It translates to CASSLSRGLGSLNQPQHF.

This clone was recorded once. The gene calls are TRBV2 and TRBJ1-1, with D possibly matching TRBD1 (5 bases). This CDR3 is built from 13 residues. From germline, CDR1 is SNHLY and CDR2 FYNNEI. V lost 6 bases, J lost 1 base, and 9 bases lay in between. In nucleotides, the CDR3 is TGTGCCAGCAGACTGACAGAGAACACTGAAGCTTTCTTT. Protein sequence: CASRLTENTEAFF.

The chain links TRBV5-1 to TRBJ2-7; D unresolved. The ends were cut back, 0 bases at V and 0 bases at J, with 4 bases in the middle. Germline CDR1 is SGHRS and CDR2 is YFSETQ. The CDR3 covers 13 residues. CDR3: CASSLDLSYEQYF. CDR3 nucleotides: TGCGCCAGCAGCTTGGATCTCTCCTACGAGCAGTACTTC.

In DNA form, the CDR3 reads TGTGCCAGCAGCTGGTTTCGGGACCGCAATCAGCCCCAGCATTTT. This codes for CASSWFRDRNQPQHF. This chain connects TRBV7-8 to TRBJ1-5; possible D gene TRBD1, 5 bases. Germline CDR1 and CDR2: SGHVS and FQNEAQ. Trimming left V 4 bases short and J 2 bases short, with 12 bases between. The CDR3 sequence is 15 residues long.

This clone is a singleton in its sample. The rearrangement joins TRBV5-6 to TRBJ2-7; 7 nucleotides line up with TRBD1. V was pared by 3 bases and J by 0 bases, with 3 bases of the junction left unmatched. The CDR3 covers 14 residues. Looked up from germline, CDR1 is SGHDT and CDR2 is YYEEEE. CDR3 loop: CASSYDRASYEQYF. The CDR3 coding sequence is TGTGCCAGCAGCTACGACAGGGCCTCCTACGAGCAGTACTTC.

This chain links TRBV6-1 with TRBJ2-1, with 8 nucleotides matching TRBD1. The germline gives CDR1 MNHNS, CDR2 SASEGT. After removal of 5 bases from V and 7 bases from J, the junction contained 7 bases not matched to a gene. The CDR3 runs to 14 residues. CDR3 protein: CASSQDRGRNEQFF. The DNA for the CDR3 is TGTGCCAGCAGTCAAGACAGGGGAAGGAATGAGCAGTTCTTC.

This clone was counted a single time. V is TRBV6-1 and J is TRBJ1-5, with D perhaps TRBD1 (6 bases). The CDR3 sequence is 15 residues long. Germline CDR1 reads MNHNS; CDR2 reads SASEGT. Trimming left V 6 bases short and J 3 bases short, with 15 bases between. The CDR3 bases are TGTGCCAGCAGCCGGACAGTTGCGGACAATCAGCCCCAGCATTTT. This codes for CASSRTVADNQPQHF.

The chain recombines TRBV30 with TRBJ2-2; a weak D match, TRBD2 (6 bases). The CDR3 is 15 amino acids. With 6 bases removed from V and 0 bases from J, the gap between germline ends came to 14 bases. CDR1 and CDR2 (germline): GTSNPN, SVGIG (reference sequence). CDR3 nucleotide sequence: TGTGCCTGTCACTTGTGGGAGGCGAACACCGGGGAGCTGTTTTTT. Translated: CACHLWEANTGELFF. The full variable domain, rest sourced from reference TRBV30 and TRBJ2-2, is SQTIHQWPATLVQPVGSPLSLECTVEGTSNPNLYWYRQAAGRGLQLLFYSVGIGQISSEVPQNLSASRPQDRQFILSSKKLLLSDSGFYLCACHLWEANTGELFFGEGSRLTVL.

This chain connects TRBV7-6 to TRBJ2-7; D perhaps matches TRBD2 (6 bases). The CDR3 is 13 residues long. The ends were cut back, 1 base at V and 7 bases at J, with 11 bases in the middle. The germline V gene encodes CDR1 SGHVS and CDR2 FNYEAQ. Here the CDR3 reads CASSLGRDWEQYF. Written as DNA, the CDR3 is TGTGCCAGCAGCTTAGGGAGGGATTGGGAGCAGTACTTC.

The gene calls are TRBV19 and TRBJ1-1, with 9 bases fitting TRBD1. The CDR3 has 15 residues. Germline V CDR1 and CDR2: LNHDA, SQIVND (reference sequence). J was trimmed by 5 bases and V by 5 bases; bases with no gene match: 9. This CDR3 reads CASSPMTGGGTEAFF. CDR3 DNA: TGTGCCAGTAGTCCAATGACAGGGGGTGGGACTGAAGCTTTCTTT.

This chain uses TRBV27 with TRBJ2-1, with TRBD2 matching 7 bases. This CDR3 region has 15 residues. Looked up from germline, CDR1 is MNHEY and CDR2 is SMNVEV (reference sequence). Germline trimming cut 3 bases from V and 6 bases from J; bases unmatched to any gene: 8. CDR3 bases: TGTGCCAGCAGTTTTGGCCTAGCGGCCGCCAATGAGCAGTTCTTC. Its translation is CASSFGLAAANEQFF.

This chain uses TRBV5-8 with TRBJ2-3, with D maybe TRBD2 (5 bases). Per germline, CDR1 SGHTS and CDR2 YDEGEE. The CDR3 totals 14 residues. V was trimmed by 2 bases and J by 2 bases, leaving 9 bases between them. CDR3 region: CASSFGEYTDTQYF. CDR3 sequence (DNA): TGTGCCAGCAGCTTCGGGGAGTACACAGATACGCAGTATTTT.

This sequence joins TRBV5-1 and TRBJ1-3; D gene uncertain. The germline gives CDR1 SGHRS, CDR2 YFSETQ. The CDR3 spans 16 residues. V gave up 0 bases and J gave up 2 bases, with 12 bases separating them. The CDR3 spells CASSLEWAFAGNTIYF. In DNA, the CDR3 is TGCGCCAGCAGCTTGGAATGGGCGTTCGCTGGAAACACCATATATTTT.

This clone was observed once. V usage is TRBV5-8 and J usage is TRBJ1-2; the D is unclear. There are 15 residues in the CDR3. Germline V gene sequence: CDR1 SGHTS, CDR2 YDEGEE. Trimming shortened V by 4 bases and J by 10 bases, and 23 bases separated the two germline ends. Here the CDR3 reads CASSKILAQSGVYTF. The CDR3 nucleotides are TGTGCCAGCAGCAAGATCCTAGCCCAGAGCGGAGTCTACACCTTC.

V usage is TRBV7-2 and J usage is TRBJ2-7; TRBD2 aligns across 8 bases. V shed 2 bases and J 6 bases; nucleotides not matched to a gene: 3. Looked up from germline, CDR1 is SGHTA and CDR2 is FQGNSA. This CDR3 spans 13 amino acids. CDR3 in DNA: TGTGCCAGCAGCTTAAGGGCGGGAGGCGAGCAGTACTTC. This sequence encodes CASSLRAGGEQYF.

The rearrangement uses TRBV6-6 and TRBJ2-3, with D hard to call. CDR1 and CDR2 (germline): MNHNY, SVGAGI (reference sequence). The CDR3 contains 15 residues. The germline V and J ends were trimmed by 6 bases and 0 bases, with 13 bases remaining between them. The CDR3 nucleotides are TGTGCCAGCAGCCCCCTAGTGAGTAGCACAGATACGCAGTATTTT. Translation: CASSPLVSSTDTQYF.